This T cell receptor beta chain was identified in a study of OX40 agonist ivuxolimab in advanced cancers. Points from the study as a whole: The average count of expanded clones was higher among CD8+ T cells than among CD4+.

About this clone: Its antigen is undetermined.

Germline V lookup: CDR1 LGHNA, CDR2 YNFKEQ. The CDR3 is made up of 15 amino acids. Deletions cut 1 base from V and 2 bases from J, with 11 bases between. Some clones are missing from TCRdb's copy, which holds only in-frame ones; the method was immunoSEQ multiplex PCR. The data contain roughly 55,000 clones, over 70% of them singletons. J is TRBJ2-5 and V is TRBV4-2, with a tentative D call TRBD2 (6 bases). The sequenced sample was CD4+ or CD8+ T cells sorted from blood, obtained in a trial of the OX40 agonist ivuxolimab. The sequence was collected from an adult with an advanced solid tumor such as melanoma, head and neck, liver or kidney cancer. DNA of the CDR3: TGTGCCAGCAGCCAAGTTGGGGGACTTCAAGAGACCCAGTACTTC. Its protein is CASSQVGGLQETQYF.